This is a list of T cell receptor beta chains from one sample in a study of T-cell memory formation after mild COVID-19. TCRdb passed the 5' RACE reads through MiXCR, listing each CDR3 protein once. The table shows 390,000 or so distinct CDR3 sequences, with 15% to 20% occurring only once. The sequencing sample was made of PBMCs or a T cell subset sorted from them (not recorded which). These TCRs come from a man younger than 35 who had mild COVID-19 (a few samples of this study predate the infection). Cell type and time point are not known. CDR3s include the opening cysteine and the closing phenylalanine or tryptophan. D genes are given only for firm matches. Clone size appears in some rows only: once, few, many, or a class for an expanded clone.

D gene: TRBD2; J gene: TRBJ2-3; V gene: TRBV9; clone size: -; CDR3 DNA: TGTGCCAGCAGCAGCTACGGTCCGGGGGGACCCACAGATACGCAGTATTTT; CDR3 protein: CASSSYGPGGPTDTQYF
D gene: -; J gene: TRBJ2-5; V gene: TRBV5-1; clone size: -; CDR3 DNA: TGCGCCAGCAGCTTTGCCGGGACCCGAGAGGAGACCCAGTACTTC; CDR3 protein: CASSFAGTREETQYF
D gene: TRBD2; J gene: TRBJ2-7; V gene: TRBV12-3/TRBV12-4; clone size: -; CDR3 DNA: TGTGCCAGCCGCAGTGGAACTAGCGGCGCGTACGAGCAGTACTTC; CDR3 protein: CASRSGTSGAYEQYF
D gene: TRBD2; J gene: TRBJ2-1; V gene: TRBV7-9; clone size: -; CDR3 DNA: TGTGCCAGCAGCTTACCCATCCGGACTAGCCTACCCTCTGAGCAGTTCTTC; CDR3 protein: CASSLPIRTSLPSEQFF
D gene: -; J gene: TRBJ1-1; V gene: TRBV6-5; clone size: -; CDR3 DNA: TGTGCCAGCAGGCGGGACGGCAACGCTGAAGCTTTCTTT; CDR3 protein: CASRRDGNAEAFF
D gene: -; J gene: TRBJ1-4; V gene: TRBV7-9; clone size: few; CDR3 DNA: TGTGCCAGCAGCCAAACAAACGGGGGTGAAAAACTGTTTTTT; CDR3 protein: CASSQTNGGEKLFF
D gene: TRBD1; J gene: TRBJ1-1; V gene: TRBV2; clone size: -; CDR3 DNA: TGTGCCAGAGGACAGGGTAAAGCTTTCTTT; CDR3 protein: CARGQGKAFF
D gene: TRBD1; J gene: TRBJ1-2; V gene: TRBV7-2; clone size: -; CDR3 DNA: TGTGCCAGCACCCTCCGGGACAGTTCTGGCTACACCTTC; CDR3 protein: CASTLRDSSGYTF
D gene: -; J gene: TRBJ2-7; V gene: TRBV9; clone size: -; CDR3 DNA: TGTGCCAGCAGCGTATCTGGCTCCTACGAGCAGTACTTC; CDR3 protein: CASSVSGSYEQYF
D gene: -; J gene: TRBJ2-2; V gene: TRBV29-1; clone size: few; CDR3 DNA: TGCAGTGCCGCGGGGTACACCGGGGAGCTGTTTTTT; CDR3 protein: CSAAGYTGELFF
D gene: -; J gene: TRBJ2-7; V gene: TRBV1; clone size: few; CDR3 DNA: TGCACCAGCAGCCAAGAGGGTTACGAGCAGTACTTC; CDR3 protein: CTSSQEGYEQYF
D gene: -; J gene: TRBJ2-3; V gene: TRBV7-2; clone size: -; CDR3 DNA: TGTGCCAGCACCCCGCTACACCTATCTAGCACAGATACGCAGTATTTT; CDR3 protein: CASTPLHLSSTDTQYF
D gene: -; J gene: TRBJ1-1; V gene: TRBV7-2; clone size: few; CDR3 DNA: TGTGCCAGCAGCCCCGGACGGGCGACTGAAGCTTTCTTT; CDR3 protein: CASSPGRATEAFF
D gene: -; J gene: TRBJ1-6; V gene: TRBV10-3; clone size: -; CDR3 DNA: TGTGCCATCACTAGGGACACGGTCAGTTCACCCCTCCACTTT; CDR3 protein: CAITRDTVSSPLHF
D gene: -; J gene: TRBJ1-2; V gene: TRBV5-1; clone size: few; CDR3 DNA: TGCGCCAGCAGCGATTCCAGGGGAAATGGCTACACCTTC; CDR3 protein: CASSDSRGNGYTF
D gene: -; J gene: TRBJ2-3; V gene: TRBV3-1; clone size: few; CDR3 DNA: TGTGCCAGCAGCCAAGGCTACCGGGACGCCACAGATACGCAGTATTTT; CDR3 protein: CASSQGYRDATDTQYF
D gene: -; J gene: TRBJ1-1; V gene: TRBV9; clone size: many; CDR3 DNA: TGTGCCAGCAGCGCCAGTCGGGCGGACACTGAAGCTTTCTTT; CDR3 protein: CASSASRADTEAFF
D gene: TRBD1; J gene: TRBJ2-2; V gene: TRBV7-6; clone size: few; CDR3 DNA: TGTGCCAGCAGCGAGACAGGGGCCACCGGGGAGCTGTTTTTT; CDR3 protein: CASSETGATGELFF
D gene: TRBD1; J gene: TRBJ2-7; V gene: TRBV7-9; clone size: -; CDR3 DNA: TGTGCCAGCAGCCAACCGACAGGGGCCGAGCAGTACTTC; CDR3 protein: CASSQPTGAEQYF
D gene: -; J gene: TRBJ1-1; V gene: TRBV7-6; clone size: -; CDR3 DNA: TGTGCCAGCAGCCTTACCAGCTCTCCTACGGGCACTGAAGCTTTCTTT; CDR3 protein: CASSLTSSPTGTEAFF
D gene: -; J gene: TRBJ1-1; V gene: TRBV29-1; clone size: few; CDR3 DNA: TGCAGCGTTGAAATGGGGCAGAACACTGAAGCTTTCTTT; CDR3 protein: CSVEMGQNTEAFF
D gene: -; J gene: TRBJ1-1; V gene: TRBV7-3; clone size: -; CDR3 DNA: TGTGCCAGCAGCTTCAACCACGGAGACACTGAAGCTTTCTTT; CDR3 protein: CASSFNHGDTEAFF
D gene: -; J gene: TRBJ2-3; V gene: TRBV20-1; clone size: -; CDR3 DNA: TGCAGTGCCAAACTTAGGGATACGCAGTATTTT; CDR3 protein: CSAKLRDTQYF
D gene: -; J gene: TRBJ1-2; V gene: TRBV14; clone size: few; CDR3 DNA: TGTGCCAGCAGCCAAGACGTAGGGAGTAACTATGGCTACACCTTC; CDR3 protein: CASSQDVGSNYGYTF
D gene: TRBD1; J gene: TRBJ2-7; V gene: TRBV20-1; clone size: -; CDR3 DNA: TGCAGTGCCATACAGGGGATCACCTACGAGCAGTACTTC; CDR3 protein: CSAIQGITYEQYF
D gene: TRBD1; J gene: TRBJ2-5; V gene: TRBV12-3/TRBV12-4; clone size: -; CDR3 DNA: TGTGCCAGCACGGTGACAGGGGGCTTCGAGACCCAGTACTTC; CDR3 protein: CASTVTGGFETQYF
D gene: -; J gene: TRBJ1-4; V gene: TRBV5-1; clone size: once; CDR3 DNA: TGCGCCAGCAGCCTGGACAGATATAATGAAAAACTGTTTTTT; CDR3 protein: CASSLDRYNEKLFF
D gene: TRBD1; J gene: TRBJ1-1; V gene: TRBV5-1; clone size: -; CDR3 DNA: TGCGCCAGCAGCTCATCCGGGACAGGGGATGAAGCTTTCTTT; CDR3 protein: CASSSSGTGDEAFF
D gene: -; J gene: TRBJ2-2; V gene: TRBV28; clone size: -; CDR3 DNA: TGTGCCAGCAGTGCCAAGAACACCGGGGAGCTGTTTTTT; CDR3 protein: CASSAKNTGELFF
D gene: -; J gene: TRBJ1-2; V gene: TRBV7-9; clone size: few; CDR3 DNA: TGTGCCAGCAGACACGGTGGTATAGAGACATTCAACTATGGCTACACCTTC; CDR3 protein: CASRHGGIETFNYGYTF
D gene: TRBD1; J gene: TRBJ2-3; V gene: TRBV7-3; clone size: -; CDR3 DNA: TGTGCCAGCAGCACTGGGACAGGGGAATCCACAGATACGCAGTATTTT; CDR3 protein: CASSTGTGESTDTQYF
D gene: TRBD1; J gene: TRBJ1-2; V gene: TRBV7-2; clone size: many; CDR3 DNA: TGTGCCAGCAGCGCGCGACAGGGGAGAAGTGGCTACACCTTC; CDR3 protein: CASSARQGRSGYTF
D gene: TRBD1; J gene: TRBJ1-2; V gene: TRBV12-3/TRBV12-4; clone size: -; CDR3 DNA: TGTGCCAGCAGTTTAGCGGACAGGACCCAACTTGGCTACACCTTC; CDR3 protein: CASSLADRTQLGYTF
D gene: -; J gene: TRBJ1-1; V gene: TRBV7-9; clone size: -; CDR3 DNA: TGTGCCAGCAGATTGACAGGTGAGAACACTGAAGCTTTCTTT; CDR3 protein: CASRLTGENTEAFF
D gene: TRBD1; J gene: TRBJ2-3; V gene: TRBV6-5; clone size: many; CDR3 DNA: TGTGCCAGCAGTTACCGACAGGGGGCTTTTCATTTT; CDR3 protein: CASSYRQGAFHF
D gene: -; J gene: TRBJ2-7; V gene: TRBV7-9; clone size: few; CDR3 DNA: TGTGCCAGCAGCCCTCGGGAGCAGTACTTC; CDR3 protein: CASSPREQYF
D gene: -; J gene: TRBJ2-7; V gene: TRBV9; clone size: -; CDR3 DNA: TGTGCCAGCAGCCCAACCTCCCAGGGGGGCAACGAGCAGTACTTC; CDR3 protein: CASSPTSQGGNEQYF
D gene: -; J gene: TRBJ2-5; V gene: TRBV28; clone size: few; CDR3 DNA: TGTGCCAGCACCAAGGGGGGCCCTCGGCAAGAGACCCAGTACTTC; CDR3 protein: CASTKGGPRQETQYF
D gene: -; J gene: TRBJ1-1; V gene: TRBV5-1; clone size: -; CDR3 DNA: TGCGCCAGCAGCCCGGAGGGGGTCGGGCCCCAAGAAGCTTTCTTT; CDR3 protein: CASSPEGVGPQEAFF
D gene: -; J gene: TRBJ2-4; V gene: TRBV12-3/TRBV12-4; clone size: -; CDR3 DNA: TGTGCCAGCAGTTTAGCGAGGGGCTCGGGAAACATTCAGTACTTC; CDR3 protein: CASSLARGSGNIQYF
D gene: -; J gene: TRBJ2-1; V gene: TRBV7-2; clone size: -; CDR3 DNA: TGTGCCAGCAGCCCTATAGTCCGGCAGTTCTTC; CDR3 protein: CASSPIVRQFF
D gene: TRBD1; J gene: TRBJ1-1; V gene: TRBV20-1; clone size: few; CDR3 DNA: TGCAGTGCCATGGACAGGGGCTTGTCAGCTTTCTTT; CDR3 protein: CSAMDRGLSAFF
D gene: -; J gene: TRBJ1-1; V gene: TRBV6-5; clone size: few; CDR3 DNA: TGTGCCAGCAGCGGACCGGGAAACACTGAAGCTTTCTTT; CDR3 protein: CASSGPGNTEAFF
D gene: -; J gene: TRBJ1-1; V gene: TRBV7-9; clone size: few; CDR3 DNA: TGTGCCAGCAGCGGGTCGTGGCATGAAGCTTTCTTT; CDR3 protein: CASSGSWHEAFF
D gene: TRBD2; J gene: TRBJ2-1; V gene: TRBV5-1; clone size: few; CDR3 DNA: TGCGCCAGCAGAAGCGGGGGCACCCACTACAATGAGCAGTTCTTC; CDR3 protein: CASRSGGTHYNEQFF
D gene: TRBD1; J gene: TRBJ2-7; V gene: TRBV7-9; clone size: few; CDR3 DNA: TGTGCCAGCAGCCCCTGGGGGACAGCCTACGAGCAGTACTTC; CDR3 protein: CASSPWGTAYEQYF
D gene: -; J gene: TRBJ1-1; V gene: TRBV6-5; clone size: once; CDR3 DNA: TGTGCCAGCAGTTACTCGGCCGGGGAAGCTTTCTTT; CDR3 protein: CASSYSAGEAFF
D gene: TRBD1; J gene: TRBJ2-6; V gene: TRBV12-3/TRBV12-4; clone size: few; CDR3 DNA: TGTGCCAGCAGTTCACCTCTCGGGACAGGGTCTGGGGCCAACGTCCTGACTTTC; CDR3 protein: CASSSPLGTGSGANVLTF
D gene: -; J gene: TRBJ1-2; V gene: TRBV7-2; clone size: -; CDR3 DNA: TGTGCCAGCAGCTTAGGCGGCGGCAGGCTCGGGTATGGCTACACCTTC; CDR3 protein: CASSLGGGRLGYGYTF